Included here is one T cell receptor beta chain sequence, with context. Relative to the germline gene, one junction end is altered; a read error may explain this. TCRdb recomputed calls from the RT-PCR reads with MiXCR, one row per CDR3 protein. There are around 90,000 distinct CDR3 sequences in the sample; under 50% occur only once, and about 58% lies in the top ten. These data belong to a study of patients and donors after allogeneic stem cell transplantation. The origin of this receptor is a human donor who was either an allogeneic HSCT recipient or a stem cell or donor lymphocyte infusion donor (not recorded which). It is not recorded whose cells these are; they may come from a transplant donor. The sample taken for sequencing was blood, either unsorted or a sorted T cell fraction (not recorded which).

The CDR3 here is CASSQDTNSGNTMYF. Written as DNA, the CDR3 is TGCGCCAGCAGCCAAGACACCAACTCTGGAAACACCATGTATTTT. The rearrangement links TRBV4-3 to TRBJ1-3; the D is unclear. This CDR3 has 15 amino acids. CDR1 is LGHNA and CDR2 is YSLEER in the germline V gene.